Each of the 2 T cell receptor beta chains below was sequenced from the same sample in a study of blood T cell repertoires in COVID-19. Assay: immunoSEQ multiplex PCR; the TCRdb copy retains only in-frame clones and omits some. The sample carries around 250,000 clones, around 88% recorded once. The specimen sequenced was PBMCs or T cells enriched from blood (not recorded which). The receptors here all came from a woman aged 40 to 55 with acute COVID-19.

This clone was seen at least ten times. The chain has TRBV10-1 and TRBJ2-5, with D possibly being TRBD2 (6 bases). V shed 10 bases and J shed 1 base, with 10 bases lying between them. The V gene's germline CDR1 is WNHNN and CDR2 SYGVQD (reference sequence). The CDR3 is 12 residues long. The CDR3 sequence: CANKTSQETQYF. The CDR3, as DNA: TGCGCCAACAAGACTAGCCAAGAGACCCAGTACTTC.

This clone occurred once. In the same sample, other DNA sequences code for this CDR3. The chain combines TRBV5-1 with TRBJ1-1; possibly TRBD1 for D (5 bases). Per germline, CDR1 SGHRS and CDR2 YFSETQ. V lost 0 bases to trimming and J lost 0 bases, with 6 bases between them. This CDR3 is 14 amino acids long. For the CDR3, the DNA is TGCGCCAGCAGCTTGGGACAGATGAACACTGAAGCTTTCTTT. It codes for CASSLGQMNTEAFF.